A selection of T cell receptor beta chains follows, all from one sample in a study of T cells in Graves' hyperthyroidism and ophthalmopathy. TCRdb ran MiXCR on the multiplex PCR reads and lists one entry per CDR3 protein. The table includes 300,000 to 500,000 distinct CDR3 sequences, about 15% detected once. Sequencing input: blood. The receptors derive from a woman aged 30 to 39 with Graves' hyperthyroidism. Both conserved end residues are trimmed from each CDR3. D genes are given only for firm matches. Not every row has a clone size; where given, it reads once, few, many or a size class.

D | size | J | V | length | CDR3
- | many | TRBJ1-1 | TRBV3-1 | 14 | ASSAGGGGMNTEAF
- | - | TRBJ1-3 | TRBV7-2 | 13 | ASSTLGLSGNTIY
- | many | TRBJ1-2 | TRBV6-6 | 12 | ASSYSTGVYGYT
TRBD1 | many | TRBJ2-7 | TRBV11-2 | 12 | ASSAGTGSYEQY
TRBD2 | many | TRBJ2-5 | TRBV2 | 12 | ASTIAGLQETQY
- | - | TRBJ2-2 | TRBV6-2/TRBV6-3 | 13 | ASSYSRTTTGELF
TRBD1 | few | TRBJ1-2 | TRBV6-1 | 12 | ASRGQGTDYGYT
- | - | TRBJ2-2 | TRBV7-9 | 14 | ASSLDYQANTGELF
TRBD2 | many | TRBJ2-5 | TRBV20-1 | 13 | SASRASGVQETQY
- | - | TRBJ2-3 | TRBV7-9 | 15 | ASSPRLDDEGTDTQY
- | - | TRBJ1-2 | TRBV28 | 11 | ASSPSINRGYT
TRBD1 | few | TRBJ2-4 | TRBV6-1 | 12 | ASSTGTGKVIQY
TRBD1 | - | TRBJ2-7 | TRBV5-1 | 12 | ASSANTGGNEQY
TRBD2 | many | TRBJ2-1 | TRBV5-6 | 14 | ASSLGAAGVYNEQF
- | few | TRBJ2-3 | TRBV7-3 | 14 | ASSPHSSPFADTQY
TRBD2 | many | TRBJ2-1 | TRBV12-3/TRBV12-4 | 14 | ASSSVAGAQLDEQF
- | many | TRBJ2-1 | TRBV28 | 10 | ASTGPTNEQF
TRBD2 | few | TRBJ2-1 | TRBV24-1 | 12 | ATSDLDTSGSKF
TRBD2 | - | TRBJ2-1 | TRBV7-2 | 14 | ASSLSASGNYNEQF
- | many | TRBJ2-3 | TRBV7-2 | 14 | ASSLGGGTGTDTQY
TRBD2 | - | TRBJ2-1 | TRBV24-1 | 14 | ATSGERGGSYNEQF
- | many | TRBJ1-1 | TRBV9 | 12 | ASSVEQLNTEAF
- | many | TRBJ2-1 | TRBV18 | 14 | ASSPLRLERYNEQF
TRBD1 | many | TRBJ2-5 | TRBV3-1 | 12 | ASNEQGAGETQY
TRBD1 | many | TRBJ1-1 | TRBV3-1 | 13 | ASSPRTGGFTEAF
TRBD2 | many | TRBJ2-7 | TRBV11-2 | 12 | ASSPGGGYDEQY
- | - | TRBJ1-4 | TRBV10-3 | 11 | AITGDTNEKLF
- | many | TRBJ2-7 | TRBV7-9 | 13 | ASSPVFQGNYEQY
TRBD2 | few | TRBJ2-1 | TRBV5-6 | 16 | ASSLRTSGIQSYNEQF
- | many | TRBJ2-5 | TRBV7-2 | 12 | ASRPGGLRETQY
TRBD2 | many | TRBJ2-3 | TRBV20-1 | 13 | SARDVSGTTDTQY
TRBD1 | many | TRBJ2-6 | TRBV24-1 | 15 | ATSGTGVSSGANVLT
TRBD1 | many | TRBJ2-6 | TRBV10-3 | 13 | AISRGSVGANVLT
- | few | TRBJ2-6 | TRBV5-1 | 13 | ASSLEGNGANVLT
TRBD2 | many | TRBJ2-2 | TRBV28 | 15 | ASSLSGLAGGSGELF
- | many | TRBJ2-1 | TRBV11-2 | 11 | ASEGVSYNEQF
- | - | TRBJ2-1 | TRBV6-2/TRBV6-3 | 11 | ASSLGPDDEQF
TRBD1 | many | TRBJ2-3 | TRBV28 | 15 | ASSTPSGTGSTDTQY
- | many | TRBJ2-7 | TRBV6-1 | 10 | ASSGVGYEQY
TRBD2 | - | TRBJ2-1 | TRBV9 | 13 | ASSVEGTSGNEQF
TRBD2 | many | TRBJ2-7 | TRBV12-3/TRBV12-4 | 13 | ASATGTSGFYEQY
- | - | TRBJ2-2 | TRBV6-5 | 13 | ANSYSVSRTGELF
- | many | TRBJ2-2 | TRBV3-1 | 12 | ASSQAGNTGELF
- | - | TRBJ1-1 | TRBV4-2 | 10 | ASSQGYTEAF
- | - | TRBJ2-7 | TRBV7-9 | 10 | ASSSRTDEQY
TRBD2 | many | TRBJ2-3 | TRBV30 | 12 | ANSGRASRDTQY
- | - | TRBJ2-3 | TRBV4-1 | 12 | ASSQAIVRDTQY
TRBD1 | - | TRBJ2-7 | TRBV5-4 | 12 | ASSYPGQPYEQY
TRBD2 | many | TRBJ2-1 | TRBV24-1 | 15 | ATSDLTVAGGPGEQF
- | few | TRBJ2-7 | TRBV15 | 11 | ATSRAISYEQY
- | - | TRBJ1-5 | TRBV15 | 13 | ATSRVVAGGQPQH
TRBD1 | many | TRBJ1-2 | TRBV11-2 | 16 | ASSSLAGRGLEWYGYT
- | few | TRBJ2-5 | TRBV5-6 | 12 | ASSLVAGKETQY
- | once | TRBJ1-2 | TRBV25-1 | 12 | ASSETGEAYGYT
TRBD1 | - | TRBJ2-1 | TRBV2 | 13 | ASSVDRSSYNEQF
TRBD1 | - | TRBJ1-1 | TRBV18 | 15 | ASSPPGTGRRNTEAF
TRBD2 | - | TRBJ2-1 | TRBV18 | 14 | ASSPATSGMTYEQF
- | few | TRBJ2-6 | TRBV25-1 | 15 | ASSESYGVTGANVLT
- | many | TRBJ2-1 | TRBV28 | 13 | ASSAGPLDYNEQF
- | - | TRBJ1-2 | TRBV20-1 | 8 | SASHQGYT